A single T cell receptor beta chain is shown here with its context. The junction differs from germline at one of its ends, possibly a read error. These data originate in a study of tumor-infiltrating lymphocytes in primary liver carcinoma. Study in general: The patients comprised men and women between the ages of 30 and 69 years. Tumors were staged T1-T3 N0M0 and measured about 4 to 11 cm across. The number of productive TCRbeta reads per sample ranged from roughly 3.5 to 8 million and was similar across tissue types.

A primer in the constant region served to generate TCR beta cDNA from about 470 ng of total RNA. Each TCR beta library was derived from three nested multiplex PCR rounds that employed slightly modified ARM-PCR. Both of the initial two PCR rounds ran for about 11 cycles and employed TRBV1-TRBV30 forward primers alongside a C-beta reverse primer. From the multiplex PCR reads, TCRdb called clonotypes with MiXCR, one entry per CDR3 protein. This table has 85,000 to 100,000 distinct CDR3 sequences, approximately 68% appearing once. Germline V gives CDR1 SGHAT, CDR2 FQNNGV. The CDR3 has 19 amino acids. Between roughly 17 and 30 mg of unsorted bulk tissue served as the source from which RNA and DNA were co-extracted.

The source material was tumor-adjacent normal liver tissue. The sequence was obtained from a man in his forties or fifties with primary liver carcinoma and hepatitis B virus infection. V and J are TRBV11-2 and TRBJ2-7; perhaps TRBD2 as D (5 bases). The CDR3, as DNA: TGTGCCAGCAGCTTAATTACCAGCGTGAGGGCCGACCCTCCCTACGAGCAATACTTC. This gives the protein CASSLITSVRADPPYEQYF.